One and the same sample provided the 14 T cell receptor beta chains below, sequenced in a study of CD8+ T cells in alopecia areata. Sequencing relied on a cDNA template that was reverse transcribed from extracted RNA. Profiled with immunoSEQ multiplex PCR; TCRdb holds only in-frame clones, not every one. The sample contains some 240,000 clones, 50% to 60% of which appear only once. Sequences were derived from CD4+ T cells sorted from blood, sampled at week 0. These receptors all stem from a human donor with alopecia areata.

This clone appeared once. This chain joins TRBV7-9 and TRBJ1-5; no firm D call. This CDR3 spans 13 amino acids. Germline CDR1 is SEHNR and CDR2 is FQNEAQ (reference sequence). The germline V and J ends were trimmed by 5 bases and 7 bases, with 12 bases remaining between them. CDR3 region: CASSPAVGQPQHF. For the CDR3, the DNA is TGTGCCAGCAGCCCAGCGGTGGGCCAGCCCCAGCATTTT.

J is TRBJ2-1 and V is TRBV30; TRBD2 aligns across 10 bases. Germline CDR1 is GTSNPN and CDR2 is SVGIG (reference sequence). The V and J ends lost 6 bases and 8 bases, in that order; junction bases with no gene match: 7. CDR3 length: 13 amino acids. CDR3 coding DNA: TGTGCCTGTCGAGCGGGAGGGCCGGATGAGCAGTTCTTC. Translation gives CACRAGGPDEQFF.

J is TRBJ2-3 and V is TRBV30; the match to TRBD2 covers 11 bases. The CDR3 runs 14 residues. The V and J ends lost 3 bases and 9 bases, in that order; junction bases with no gene match: 8. The germline gives CDR1 GTSNPN, CDR2 SVGIG (reference sequence). CDR3 loop: CAWRTSGSSSTQYF. The CDR3 DNA follows: TGTGCCTGGAGAACTAGCGGGAGCTCCAGCACGCAGTATTTT.

V usage is TRBV29-1 and J usage is TRBJ2-2; weak D call: TRBD2 (5 bases). This CDR3 contains 14 residues. Between the trimmed V and J ends, which lost 4 bases and 4 bases, there was a span of 13 bases. Germline assignment: CDR1 SQVTM and CDR2 ANQGSEA. This chain's CDR3 is CSVVIRGPTGELFF. The CDR3, as DNA: TGCAGCGTTGTCATCCGGGGTCCCACCGGGGAGCTGTTTTTT.

This chain links TRBV6-5 with TRBJ2-7; tentative D call: TRBD1 (5 bases). In germline, CDR1 is MNHEY, CDR2 SVGAGI. The CDR3 contains 15 residues. The V gene lost 3 bases and the J gene lost 6 bases, with 18 bases spanning the gap. Here the CDR3 DNA reads TGTGCCAGCAGTTATCAGGTCGGCAGGGTCGGCGAGCAGTACTTC. It encodes CASSYQVGRVGEQYF.

The chain links TRBV6-5 to TRBJ2-1; 11 bases line up with TRBD2. Germline V gives CDR1 MNHEY, CDR2 SVGAGI. J was trimmed by 10 bases and V by 0 bases; bases with no gene match: 5. This CDR3 region has 15 residues. The DNA for the CDR3 is TGTGCCAGCAGTTACTCAGGGACTAGCGGATTGGAGCAGTTCTTC. It specifies CASSYSGTSGLEQFF.

With regard to this clone: At one of its ends the junction is not consistent with the germline gene, which may arise from a read error. V usage is TRBV30 and J usage is TRBJ1-2; TRBD1 matches 8 bases. CDR1 and CDR2 from the germline V gene are GTSNPN and SVGIG (reference sequence). The CDR3 runs to 14 residues. The CDR3 nucleotides read TGTGCCCGGACACGACAGGGGACGTCCTATGACTACACCTTC. Translated, it gives CARTRQGTSYDYTF. The complete variable domain, with remaining parts taken from reference TRBV30 and TRBJ1-2, reads SQTIHQWPATLVQPVGSPLSLECTVEGTSNPNLYWYRQAAGRGLQLLFYSVGIGQISSEVPQNLSASRPQDRQFILSSKKLLLSDSGFYLCARTRQGTSYDYTFGSGTRLTVV.

The rearrangement uses TRBV9 and TRBJ1-6, with a possible D match to TRBD1 (5 bases). Trimming took off 2 bases at V and 10 bases at J, with 13 bases between the two ends. The V gene's germline CDR1 is SGDLS and CDR2 YYNGEE. CDR3 length: 14 residues. This CDR3 is CASSVPGLESPLHF. The DNA for the CDR3 is TGTGCCAGCAGCGTTCCGGGGCTTGAATCACCCCTCCACTTT.

In its sample, this clone was seen a few times. One junction end disagrees with the germline gene, perhaps due to a read error. CDR3 loop: CSVEERQQNTEAFF. CDR3 in DNA: TGCAGCGTAGAAGAACGGCAACAGAACACTGAAGCTTTCTTT. The rearrangement uses TRBV29-1 and TRBJ1-1; D uncertain. The CDR3 totals 14 residues. Germline-derived CDR1 and CDR2 are SQVTM and ANQGSEA.

This clone was picked up one time. V is TRBV4-1 and J is TRBJ2-7; 10 bases are a match to TRBD2. Per the germline V gene, CDR1 is MGHRA and CDR2 is YSYEKL. The CDR3 has 17 amino acids. The ends lost 2 bases at V and 1 base at J; junction bases unmatched: 8. This CDR3 is CASSQLPGLARSYEQYF. Written as DNA, the CDR3 is TGCGCCAGCAGCCAATTACCGGGACTAGCGCGATCCTACGAGCAGTACTTC.

CDR3 sequence (DNA): TGCGCCAGCAGTGGGAGGGACAGGGATGTGGGAACAGATACGCAGTATTTT. Amino acid sequence: CASSGRDRDVGTDTQYF. The J gene is TRBJ2-3, the V gene TRBV23-1; 9 positions match TRBD1. TRBV23-1 is an ORF for which the function is uncertain. J was trimmed by 3 bases and V by 5 bases; bases with no gene match: 12. The CDR3 covers 17 residues.

The genes are TRBV30 and TRBJ1-5; a possible D gene is TRBD1 (5 bases). The CDR3 extends over 15 amino acids. CDR1 and CDR2 (germline): GTSNPN, SVGIG (reference sequence). V lost 1 base, J lost 0 bases, and 10 bases lay in between. The CDR3 DNA is TGTGCCTGGAGTGCGGGGCGCCCTAGCAATCAGCCCCAGCATTTT. Protein: CAWSAGRPSNQPQHF.

The rearrangement joins TRBV30 to TRBJ2-6; 9 bases map to TRBD2. Losses at the gene ends were 7 bases for V and 2 bases for J; bases not matched to a gene: 9. CDR1 GTSNPN and CDR2 SVGIG come from the germline V gene (reference sequence). The CDR3 is 16 amino acids. The CDR3 is CALLAGELPGANVLTF. The CDR3 nucleotides read TGTGCCTTGTTAGCGGGGGAGCTCCCTGGGGCCAACGTCCTGACTTTC.

The sample holds a few counts of this clone. The chain has TRBV15 and TRBJ1-5, with D possibly being TRBD1 (5 bases). The germline V and J ends were trimmed by 0 bases and 7 bases, with 16 bases remaining between them. The CDR3 runs to 16 residues. Germline values: CDR1 LNHNV, CDR2 YYDKDF (reference sequence). The CDR3 region has the DNA TGTGCCACCAGCAGAGATACAGGACTTGTGAAGCAGCCCCAGCATTTT. Its translation: CATSRDTGLVKQPQHF.